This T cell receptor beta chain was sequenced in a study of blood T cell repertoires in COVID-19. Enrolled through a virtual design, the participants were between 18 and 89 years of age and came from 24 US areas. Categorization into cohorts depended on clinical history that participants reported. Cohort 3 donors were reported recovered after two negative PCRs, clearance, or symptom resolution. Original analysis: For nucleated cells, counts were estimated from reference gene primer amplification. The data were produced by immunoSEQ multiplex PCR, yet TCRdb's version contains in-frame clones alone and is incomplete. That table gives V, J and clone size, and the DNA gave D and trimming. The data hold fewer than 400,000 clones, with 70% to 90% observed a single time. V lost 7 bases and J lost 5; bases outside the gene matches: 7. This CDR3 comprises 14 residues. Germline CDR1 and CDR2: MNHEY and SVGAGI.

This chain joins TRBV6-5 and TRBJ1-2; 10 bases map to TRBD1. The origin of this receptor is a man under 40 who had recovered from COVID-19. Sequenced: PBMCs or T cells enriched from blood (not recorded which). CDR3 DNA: TGTGCCAGCAAGCCGACAGGGGGCAAGTATGGCTACACCTTC. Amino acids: CASKPTGGKYGYTF.